This T cell receptor (beta chain) emerged from a study of blood T cell repertoires in COVID-19. Across the study: Sources were T cells, B-cell-depleted T cells, or PBMCs; the material itself was cDNA or gDNA.

Clones were read by immunoSEQ multiplex PCR, and TCRdb kept only the in-frame ones, dropping some. The sample contains fewer than 200,000 clones, 88% of which appear only once. From germline, CDR1 is SGDLS and CDR2 YYNGEE. V lost 7 bases and J 5 bases, leaving 15 bases between the germline ends. The CDR3 runs 14 residues. The sample taken for sequencing was peripheral blood. This chain joins TRBV9 and TRBJ2-2; maybe TRBD2 (6 bases). This clonotype was obtained from a man aged 55 to 70 with acute or convalescent COVID-19. CDR3 nucleotide sequence: TGTGCCAGCGGGAGGCGGCGAACGACCGGGGAGCTGTTTTTT. It yields the protein CASGRRRTTGELFF. The full variable domain, in which reference TRBV9 and TRBJ2-2 provide the parts outside the CDR3, is DSGVTQTPKHLITATGQRVTLRCSPRSGDLSVYWYQQSLDQGLQFLIQYYNGEERAKGNILERFSAQQFPDLHSELNLSSLELGDSALYFCASGRRRTTGELFFGEGSRLTVL.